These 7 T cell receptor beta chains share one sample of origin, sequenced in a study of T cell responses to AZD1222 COVID-19 vaccine. Produced via immunoSEQ multiplex PCR; TCRdb's table is partial and in-frame only. The sample records about 70,000 clones, approximately 90% being singletons. The sequencing used peripheral blood, collected 28 days after the second dose of the MenACWY control vaccine. These receptors were collected from an adult who received the MenACWY meningococcal vaccine as a control.

This rearrangement joins TRBV10-3 to TRBJ2-5, with D tentatively TRBD1 or TRBD2 (5 bases each). Per germline, CDR1 ENHRY and CDR2 SYGVKD. CDR3 size: 15 residues. V dropped 3 bases and J dropped 3 bases, with 14 bases sitting between them. The CDR3 DNA is TGTGCCATCAGTGACCCCCGTGGGGGAAAAGAGACCCAGTACTTC. Protein sequence: CAISDPRGGKETQYF.

The genes are TRBV7-6 and TRBJ1-1; D possibly corresponds to TRBD1 (5 bases). CDR3 length equals 15 residues. The ends were cut back, 1 base at V and 5 bases at J, with 14 bases in the middle. The germline V gene has CDR1 SGHVS and CDR2 FNYEAQ. CDR3: CASSLVGGEETEAFF. CDR3 DNA: TGTGCCAGCAGCTTAGTGGGGGGTGAGGAGACTGAAGCTTTCTTT.

The chain couples TRBV7-2 to TRBJ2-7; the D gene is possibly TRBD2 (5 bases). The CDR3 covers 13 residues. The germline V gene has CDR1 SGHTA and CDR2 FQGNSA. V was clipped by 4 bases and J by 7 bases, with 14 bases between them. This chain's CDR3 is CASSSGVPREQYF. The CDR3 coding sequence is TGTGCCAGCAGCTCCGGGGTCCCGCGGGAGCAGTACTTC.

The chain couples TRBV9 to TRBJ2-7; D is unclear. V was cut by 0 bases and J by 1 base, with 5 bases left in between. Germline V gene sequence: CDR1 SGDLS, CDR2 YYNGEE. This CDR3 region has 13 residues. CDR3 protein: CASSVGQSYEQYF. As DNA, the CDR3 is TGTGCCAGCAGCGTAGGGCAATCCTACGAGCAGTACTTC.

This chain joins TRBV9 and TRBJ2-5; D gene ambiguous. Germline V gives CDR1 SGDLS, CDR2 YYNGEE. The CDR3 consists of 13 residues. V was shortened by 0 bases and J by 2 bases, with 5 bases between the two germline ends. The CDR3 region is CASSVGQQETQYF. CDR3 sequence (DNA): TGTGCCAGCAGCGTAGGCCAGCAAGAGACCCAGTACTTC.

The chain has TRBV27 and TRBJ2-5; 9 nucleotides match TRBD2. Germline trimming cut 8 bases from V and 4 bases from J; bases unmatched to any gene: 5. This CDR3 spans 13 amino acids. CDR1 is MNHEY, CDR2 SMNVEV, per germline (reference sequence). The CDR3 DNA reads as TGTGCCAGCCAAACAGCGGGGGGAGAGACCCAGTACTTC. This gives the protein CASQTAGGETQYF.

The V gene is TRBV6-4, the J gene TRBJ2-3; 9 bases are shared with TRBD1. CDR3 length: 15 amino acids. CDR1 and CDR2 (germline): MRHNA, SNTAGT. The V segment lost 6 bases and the J segment 1 base; nucleotides outside the gene matches: 5. The DNA of the CDR3 is TGTGCCAGCAGCCATACAGGGGGCGGCACAGATACGCAGTATTTT. This gives the protein CASSHTGGGTDTQYF.